A selection of T cell receptor beta chains follows, all from one sample in a study of T cells in Graves' hyperthyroidism and ophthalmopathy. TCRdb reanalysed the multiplex PCR reads using MiXCR and keeps one entry per CDR3 protein. The sample has 35,000 to 40,000 distinct CDR3 sequences, about 49% seen once. Sequenced material: blood. The receptors here all came from a woman in her forties or fifties with Graves' hyperthyroidism that later progressed to Graves' ophthalmopathy. CDR3s include the opening cysteine and the closing phenylalanine or tryptophan. D genes are given only for firm matches. Size values are once, few and many counts, or a class for expanded clones, and some rows have none.

v_gene	j_gene	d_gene	len	abundance	CDR3aa	CDR3nt
TRBV14	TRBJ2-1	.	16	.	CASSHVGGLSYYEQLF	TGTGCCAGCAGCCATGTGGGCGGGTTATCCTACTATGAGCAGCTCTTC
TRBV6-5	TRBJ1-1	.	16	many	CASSYSIVRGNTEAFF	TGTGCCAGCAGTTACTCGATAGTCCGGGGGAACACTGAAGCTTTCTTT
TRBV5-5	TRBJ1-6	.	17	many	CASSLGELISYNSPLHF	TGTGCCAGCAGCTTGGGGGAGCTTATTTCCTATAATTCACCCCTCCACTTT
TRBV30	TRBJ2-3	TRBD2	15	few	CAWSKRAGGADAQYF	TGTGCCTGGAGTAAGCGAGCGGGAGGGGCAGATGCGCAGTATTTT
TRBV5-4	TRBJ2-3	.	15	.	CASSPTGPRGDTRYF	TGTGCCAGCAGCCCTACCGGGCCCCGAGGGGATACTCGGTATTTT
TRBV20-1	TRBJ1-2	TRBD1	15	many	CSARPIRGTNYGYTF	TGCAGTGCTAGACCTATCAGGGGGACTAACTATGGCTACACCTTC
TRBV6-6	TRBJ1-6	TRBD1	15	.	CASSPGTGHNSPLHF	TGTGCCAGCAGTCCCGGGACAGGGCATAATTCACCCCTCCACTTT
TRBV10-3	TRBJ1-5	TRBD1	16	medium-sized	CAISESGPGGGQPQHF	TGTGCCATCAGTGAGTCTGGGCCAGGGGGAGGGCAGCCCCAGCATTTT
TRBV12-3/TRBV12-4	TRBJ1-2	.	15	many	CASTRQTGKGYGYTF	TGTGCCAGCACCCGACAGACAGGCAAGGGCTATGGCTACACCTTC
TRBV29-1	TRBJ1-1	.	13	.	CSATAGMNTEAFF	TGCAGCGCAACCGCCGGGATGAACACTGAAGCTTTCTTT
TRBV12-3/TRBV12-4	TRBJ1-1	.	15	.	CASSSGLGQNTEAFF	TGTGCCAGCAGTTCAGGCTTGGGACAAAACACTGAAGCTTTCTTT
TRBV29-1	TRBJ1-2	.	12	medium-sized	CSVARENYGYTF	TGCAGCGTTGCGCGAGAGAACTATGGCTACACCTTC
TRBV20-1	TRBJ2-7	TRBD2	14	once	CSARSTSGTGELYF	TGCAGTGCTAGATCGACTAGCGGGACCGGGGAGCTGTACTTC
TRBV7-9	TRBJ2-1	TRBD2	17	.	CASSLGLGLDTCNEQFF	TGTGCCAGCAGCTTAGGCCTAGGACTAGACACCTGTAATGAGCAGTTCTTC
TRBV11-2	TRBJ2-1	.	16	.	CACSLGISRSTHEQFF	TGTGCCTGCAGCTTAGGAATTAGCAGGAGTACCCATGAGCAGTTCTTC
TRBV10-3	TRBJ2-3	TRBD1	15	.	CAIRRPGQGLDTQYF	TGTGCCATCAGGCGGCCGGGACAGGGGTTAGATACGCAGTATTTT
TRBV5-4	TRBJ2-5	.	14	many	CASSPEGKQETQYF	TGTGCCAGCAGCCCGGAGGGGAAGCAAGAGACCCAGTACTTC
TRBV2	TRBJ1-1	.	14	.	CASSVQDVSTEAFF	TGTGCCAGCAGCGTACAGGATGTGAGCACTGAAGCTTTCTTT
TRBV11-2	TRBJ2-1	TRBD2	18	.	CASSLGTSGGYPHNEQFF	TGTGCCAGCAGCTTAGGGACTAGCGGGGGGTACCCCCACAATGAGCAGTTCTTC
TRBV4-1	TRBJ2-3	TRBD2	15	.	CASSLGLAYSDTQYF	TGCGCCAGCAGCCTGGGACTAGCCTACTCCGATACGCAGTATTTT
TRBV12-3/TRBV12-4	TRBJ2-7	.	14	.	CASSFSFRGGELYF	TGTGCCAGCAGTTTTAGCTTTCGGGGCGGGGAGCTGTACTTC
TRBV6-6	TRBJ1-1	TRBD1	24	once	CASSTYQTGLNQPHVAVLNTEAFF	TGTGCCAGCAGTACCTATCAGACAGGGTTAAATCAGCCCCACGTGGCAGTTTTGAACACTGAAGCTTTCTTT
TRBV29-1	TRBJ1-1	TRBD1	14	medium-sized	CSVDRGRLNTEAFF	TGCAGCGTTGACAGGGGGCGGTTGAACACTGAAGCTTTCTTT
TRBV12-3/TRBV12-4	TRBJ2-5	.	14	many	CASSTYRDTKAQYF	TGTGCCAGCAGTACCTACCGGGACACCAAGGCCCAGTACTTC
TRBV24-1	TRBJ2-1	.	15	.	CATSDGVKPYNEQFF	TGTGCCACCAGTGATGGAGTTAAACCCTACAATGAGCAGTTCTTC
TRBV12-3/TRBV12-4	TRBJ1-1	TRBD1	21	many	CASSSPRRTWGSRGRVTEAFF	TGTGCCAGCAGTAGCCCCCGACGGACCTGGGGCTCAAGGGGGCGAGTCACTGAAGCTTTCTTT
TRBV5-1	TRBJ2-5	TRBD2	16	many	CASSLTSGMGDETQYF	TGCGCCAGCAGCTTGACTAGCGGGATGGGGGACGAGACCCAGTACTTC
TRBV7-2	TRBJ2-1	TRBD2	15	.	CASSPVAGGLDEQFF	TGTGCCAGCAGCCCCGTAGCGGGAGGGCTCGATGAGCAGTTCTTC
TRBV14	TRBJ2-1	TRBD2	19	many	CASSQDLGGAHGLYNEQFF	TGTGCCAGCAGCCAAGATTTGGGAGGGGCTCATGGTCTGTACAATGAGCAGTTCTTC
TRBV9	TRBJ1-2	.	13	.	CASSRGTVYGYTF	TGTGCCAGCAGCCGAGGGACGGTTTATGGCTACACCTTC
TRBV2	TRBJ2-3	TRBD1	15	.	CASSEGTGVTDTQYF	TGTGCCAGCAGTGAAGGGACAGGGGTAACAGATACGCAGTATTTT